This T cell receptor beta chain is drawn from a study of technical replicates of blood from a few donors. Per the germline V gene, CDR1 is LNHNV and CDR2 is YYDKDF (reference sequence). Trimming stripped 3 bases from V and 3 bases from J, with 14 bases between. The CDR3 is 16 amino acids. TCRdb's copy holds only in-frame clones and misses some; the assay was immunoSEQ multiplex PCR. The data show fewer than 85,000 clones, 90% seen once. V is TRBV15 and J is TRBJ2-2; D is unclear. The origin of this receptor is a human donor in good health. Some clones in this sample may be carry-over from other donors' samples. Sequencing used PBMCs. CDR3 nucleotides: TGTGCCACCAGCAGGCCTGGGCAGGCTGACACCGGGGAGCTGTTTTTT. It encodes CATSRPGQADTGELFF.